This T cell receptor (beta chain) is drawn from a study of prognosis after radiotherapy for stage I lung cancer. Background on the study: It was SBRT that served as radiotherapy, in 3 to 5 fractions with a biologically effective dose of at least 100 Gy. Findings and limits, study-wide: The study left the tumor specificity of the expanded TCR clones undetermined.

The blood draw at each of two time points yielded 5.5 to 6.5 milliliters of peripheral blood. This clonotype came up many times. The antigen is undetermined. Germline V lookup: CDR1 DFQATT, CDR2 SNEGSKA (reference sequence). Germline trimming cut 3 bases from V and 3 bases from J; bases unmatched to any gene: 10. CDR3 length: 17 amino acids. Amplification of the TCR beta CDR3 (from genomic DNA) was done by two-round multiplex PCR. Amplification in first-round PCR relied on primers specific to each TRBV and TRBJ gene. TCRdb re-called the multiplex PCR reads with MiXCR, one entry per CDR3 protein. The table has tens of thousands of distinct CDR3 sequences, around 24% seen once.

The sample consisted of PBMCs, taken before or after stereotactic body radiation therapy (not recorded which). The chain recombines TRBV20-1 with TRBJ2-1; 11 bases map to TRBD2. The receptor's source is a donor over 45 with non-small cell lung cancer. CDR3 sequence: CSARADLLAGDYNEQFF. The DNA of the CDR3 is TGCAGTGCTAGGGCCGACTTACTAGCGGGAGACTACAATGAGCAGTTCTTC.